This passage covers 13 T cell receptor beta chains from one sample sequenced in a study of T cells after yellow fever vaccination. TCRdb reprocessed the 5' RACE reads via MiXCR and lists one record per CDR3 protein. Of a few hundred thousand distinct CDR3 sequences listed, 8.7% are singletons. Sequencing was performed on PBMCs, taken on the day of the first yellow fever vaccination. These receptors originate from a young man who received the YFV17D yellow fever vaccine.

The chain has TRBV28 and TRBJ2-3; TRBD2 aligns across 10 bases. The length of the CDR3 is 18 residues. CDR1 is MDHEN and CDR2 is SYDVKM in the germline V gene. V lost 6 bases, J lost 4 bases, and 16 bases stayed unmatched. As DNA, the CDR3 is TGTGCCAGCAGGGATGGTGGGTTAGCGGGGGGCGTCCCAGATACGCAGTATTTT. This translates into CASRDGGLAGGVPDTQYF.

This clonotype came up a few times. The chain joins TRBV2 to TRBJ1-5; D not resolved. Trimming shortened V by 7 bases and J by 5 bases, and 12 bases separated the two germline ends. The CDR3 runs to 13 residues. The germline V gene has CDR1 SNHLY and CDR2 FYNNEI. The CDR3, as DNA: TGTGCCAGCATCTTTAGCGTAGATCAGCCCCAGCATTTT. Protein product: CASIFSVDQPQHF. The full variable domain, with the rest looked up from reference TRBV2 and TRBJ1-5, is EPEVTQTPSHQVTQMGQEVILRCVPISNHLYFYWYRQILGQKVEFLVSFYNNEISEKSEIFDDQFSVERPDGSNFTLKIRSTKLEDSAMYFCASIFSVDQPQHFGDGTRLSIL.

In its sample, this clonotype was seen a few times. This chain uses TRBV20-1 with TRBJ1-6; 8 nucleotides match TRBD1. V trimming: 3 bases; J trimming: 8 bases; junction bases outside the gene matches: 3. Germline V gives CDR1 DFQATT, CDR2 SNEGSKA (reference sequence). This CDR3 is built from 13 residues. The DNA for the CDR3 is TGCAGTGCTAGGTCAGGGGGCTATTCACCCCTCCACTTT. Residues: CSARSGGYSPLHF.

The chain is built from TRBV20-1 and TRBJ2-1, with 10 bases matching TRBD2. This CDR3 is 12 amino acids long. V trimming: 5 bases; J trimming: 6 bases; junction bases outside the gene matches: 1. Per the germline V gene, CDR1 is DFQATT and CDR2 is SNEGSKA (reference sequence). CDR3 loop: CSAERGGNEQFF. CDR3 nucleotide sequence: TGCAGTGCTGAGCGGGGGGGCAATGAGCAGTTCTTC.

This clonotype was observed at least ten times. The chain carries TRBV20-1 and TRBJ2-5; D perhaps matches TRBD2 (6 bases). The germline V and J ends were trimmed by 2 bases and 5 bases, with 21 bases remaining between them. This CDR3 spans 16 amino acids. The germline CDR1 and CDR2 sequences are DFQATT and SNEGSKA (reference sequence). Here the CDR3 DNA reads TGCAGTGCTAGAATCTGGGGGAGGCCGGCGGGGGAGACCCAGTACTTC. Translating it yields CSARIWGRPAGETQYF.

This clonotype has more than one count but fewer than ten. V and J are TRBV6-1 and TRBJ1-1, with 8 bases lining up with TRBD1. V lost 6 bases and J lost 1; bases outside the gene matches: 10. The length of the CDR3 is 16 residues. The germline V gene has CDR1 MNHNS and CDR2 SASEGT. Here the CDR3 DNA reads TGTGCCAGCAGAAGAGCCGGGACAGGCCCGAACACTGAAGCTTTCTTT. Translating it yields CASRRAGTGPNTEAFF.

Here the CDR3 DNA reads TGTGCCTCCAGCCTCACCTGGCGGGGGAACACCGGGGAGCTGTTTTTT. Residues: CASSLTWRGNTGELFF. The chain links TRBV28 to TRBJ2-2, with a possible D match to TRBD2 (6 bases). The CDR3 sequence is 16 residues long. Trimming removed 11 bases at V and 1 base at J, with 20 bases between. Looked up from germline, CDR1 is MDHEN and CDR2 is SYDVKM.

This clonotype appeared a few times. This chain uses TRBV20-1 with TRBJ2-3; no reliable D call. V dropped 3 bases and J dropped 0 bases, with 16 bases sitting between them. This CDR3 spans 16 amino acids. Germline V lookup: CDR1 DFQATT, CDR2 SNEGSKA (reference sequence). The CDR3 loop reads CSASTPKGTSTDTQYF. DNA for the CDR3: TGCAGTGCTAGCACCCCGAAGGGCACGAGCACAGATACGCAGTATTTT.

The rearrangement links TRBV4-2 to TRBJ2-3, with TRBD1 matching over 7 bases. Per the germline V gene, CDR1 is LGHNA and CDR2 is YNFKEQ. The ends lost 0 bases at V and 8 bases at J; junction bases unmatched: 11. This CDR3 spans 16 amino acids. The CDR3 region is CASSQDWATGEPTQYF. CDR3 bases: TGTGCCAGCAGCCAAGATTGGGCAACAGGGGAGCCTACGCAGTATTTT.

The genes are TRBV20-1 and TRBJ1-3, with no clear D. Looked up from germline, CDR1 is DFQATT and CDR2 is SNEGSKA (reference sequence). The V gene lost 5 bases and the J gene lost 4 bases, with 12 bases spanning the gap. The CDR3 has 13 residues. CDR3 loop: CSAWRPLGNTIYF. The CDR3 DNA follows: TGCAGTGCTTGGCGGCCCCTCGGAAACACCATATATTTT.

This clonotype was seen a few times. The chain carries TRBV12-3 or TRBV12-4 and TRBJ2-1, with TRBD1 identical over 8 bases. The CDR3 length is 12 residues. V lost 6 bases and J lost 7; bases outside the gene matches: 2. The CDR3 is CASRDRVNEQFF. The CDR3 region has the DNA TGTGCCAGCAGGGACAGGGTAAATGAGCAGTTCTTC.

This clonotype was recorded a few times. The rearrangement joins TRBV5-1 to TRBJ2-3; TRBD1 matches at 7 bases. The CDR3 consists of 17 residues. V dropped 0 bases and J dropped 2; count of bases not matched to a gene: 9. CDR1 and CDR2 (germline): SGHRS, YFSETQ. This CDR3 is CASSLAVRGRSTDTQYF. The CDR3, as DNA: TGCGCCAGCAGCTTGGCCGTGAGGGGGCGATCCACAGATACGCAGTATTTT.

This clonotype was counted only a few times. The V and J genes are TRBV20-1 and TRBJ2-1; 10 bases agree with TRBD1. CDR1 DFQATT and CDR2 SNEGSKA come from the germline V gene (reference sequence). The V segment lost 5 bases and the J segment 3 bases; nucleotides outside the gene matches: 4. This CDR3 has 14 amino acids. Here the CDR3 DNA reads TGCAGTGCTCCGCGGGACAGGGGCTACAATGAGCAGTTCTTC. Residues: CSAPRDRGYNEQFF.